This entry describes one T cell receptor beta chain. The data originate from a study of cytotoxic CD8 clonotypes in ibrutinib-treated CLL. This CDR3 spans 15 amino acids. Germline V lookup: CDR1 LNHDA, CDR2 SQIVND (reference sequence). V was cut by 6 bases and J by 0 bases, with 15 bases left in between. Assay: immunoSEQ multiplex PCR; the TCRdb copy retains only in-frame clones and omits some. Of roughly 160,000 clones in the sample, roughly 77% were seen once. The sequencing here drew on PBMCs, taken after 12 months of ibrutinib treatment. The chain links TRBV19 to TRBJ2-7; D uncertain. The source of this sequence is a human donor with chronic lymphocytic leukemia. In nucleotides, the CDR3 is TGTGCCAGTAGGGAGACGGCCTATAGCTCCTACGAGCAGTACTTC. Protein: CASRETAYSSYEQYF.